Below, 25 T cell receptor beta chains from the same sample are listed, as sequenced in a study of neurological immune-mediated disorders. TCRdb re-called the 5' RACE reads with MiXCR, one entry per CDR3 protein. The data show about 55,000 distinct CDR3 sequences, roughly 4.3% seen once. The sample consisted of PBMCs. These receptors were taken from a man aged 50 to 60 with multiple sclerosis.

This clonotype has ten or more counts. This chain links TRBV7-8 with TRBJ2-7, with D possibly being TRBD1 (6 bases). Germline V CDR1 and CDR2: SGHVS, FQNEAQ. The CDR3 length is 15 residues. Trimming pared 6 bases from V and 5 bases from J, leaving 20 bases between. The CDR3 DNA sequence: TGTGCCAGCAGAGCACAACAGGGCCCCACGGACGAGCAGTACTTC. It is translated as CASRAQQGPTDEQYF.

This clonotype showed up many times. V usage is TRBV15 and J usage is TRBJ2-7; TRBD2 aligns across 10 bases. Germline trimming cut 0 bases from V and 7 bases from J; bases unmatched to any gene: 9. The V gene's germline CDR1 is LNHNV and CDR2 YYDKDF (reference sequence). This CDR3 is 16 amino acids long. Here the CDR3 DNA reads TGTGCCACCAGCAGAGATCGGCTAGCGGGAGTGGGGGAGCAGTACTTC. Translating gives CATSRDRLAGVGEQYF.

This clonotype has more than one count but fewer than ten. The rearrangement joins TRBV3-1 to TRBJ2-7; no clear D gene. Germline assignment: CDR1 LGHDT and CDR2 YNNKEL (reference sequence). The CDR3 consists of 14 residues. The V end was cut by 0 bases, the J end by 2 bases, with 8 bases between. CDR3 residues: CASSQDGTTYEQYF. CDR3 coding DNA: TGTGCCAGCAGCCAAGACGGAACAACCTACGAGCAGTACTTC.

A few counts support this clonotype. The V call is TRBV20-1, the J call TRBJ2-7, with a possible D match to TRBD2 (5 bases). Germline CDR1 DFQATT, CDR2 SNEGSKA (reference sequence). This CDR3 contains 11 residues. V lost 5 bases and J 5 bases, leaving 10 bases between the germline ends. The CDR3 DNA reads as TGCAGTGCTGGCCCGGGGAACGAGCAGTACTTC. Translated: CSAGPGNEQYF.

This clonotype was recorded many times. The chain joins TRBV5-1 to TRBJ1-2; D possibly corresponds to TRBD1 (5 bases). This CDR3 has 13 amino acids. V lost 3 bases and J 5 bases, leaving 11 bases between the germline ends. Germline V gives CDR1 SGHRS, CDR2 YFSETQ. The CDR3 nucleotides read TGCGCCAGCAGCTCCGACAGTGCGTATGGCTACACCTTC. Its protein product is CASSSDSAYGYTF.

This clonotype was counted ten times or more. CDR3 sequence (DNA): TGCGCCAGCAGCTTGGGGGGTCCCGGGACACGGTATGGCTACACCTTC. Its protein is CASSLGGPGTRYGYTF. The chain carries TRBV5-1 and TRBJ1-2, with D perhaps matching TRBD1 (6 bases). V was shortened by 0 bases and J by 5 bases, with 17 bases between the two germline ends. CDR1 SGHRS and CDR2 YFSETQ come from the germline V gene. The CDR3 runs 16 residues.

This clonotype was recorded at least ten times. The V gene is TRBV9, the J gene TRBJ1-2, with 7 bases matching TRBD1. After removal of 3 bases from V and 8 bases from J, the junction contained 10 bases not matched to a gene. The germline gives CDR1 SGDLS, CDR2 YYNGEE. This CDR3 is 14 amino acids long. As DNA, the CDR3 is TGTGCCAGCAGCGAGAGGGCAACAGGGGCCGGCTACACCTTC. Protein product: CASSERATGAGYTF.

The chain combines TRBV5-1 with TRBJ2-1; TRBD1 aligns across 7 bases. The length of the CDR3 is 16 residues. V dropped 0 bases and J dropped 6; count of bases not matched to a gene: 9. Germline-derived CDR1 and CDR2 are SGHRS and YFSETQ. CDR3 nucleotide sequence: TGCGCCAGCAGCTTGGCCCCGACAGGGAACCTCAATGAGCAGTTCTTC. It specifies CASSLAPTGNLNEQFF.

This clonotype showed up many times. V and J are TRBV29-1 and TRBJ2-7; 12 positions agree with TRBD1. CDR3 length: 13 residues. Trimming removed 6 bases from V and 5 bases from J; junction bases left unmatched: 5. Germline values: CDR1 SQVTM, CDR2 ANQGSEA. Written as DNA, the CDR3 is TGCAGCGTGGGGACAGGGGGCTTGAACGAGCAGTACTTC. Residues: CSVGTGGLNEQYF.

This chain links TRBV6-6 with TRBJ2-5; D possibly uses TRBD1 or TRBD2 (5 bases each). With 8 bases removed from V and 1 base from J, the gap between germline ends came to 11 bases. The CDR3 spans 13 residues. Germline assignment: CDR1 MNHNY and CDR2 SVGAGI (reference sequence). The DNA for the CDR3 is TGTGCCAGCCGGGACGGACTCCAAGAGACCCAGTACTTC. Encoded protein: CASRDGLQETQYF.

This clonotype was seen at least ten times. A single base separates this from a much larger clone, so it may be a read error. The chain employs TRBV5-1 and TRBJ1-4; 7 bases map to TRBD1. The germline V gene encodes CDR1 SGHRS and CDR2 YFSETQ. This CDR3 comprises 15 residues. With V trimmed by 4 bases and J by 2 bases, 5 bases remained unmatched. This CDR3 is CASSNPGQTNEKLFF. In nucleotides, the CDR3 is TGCGCCAGCAGCAACCCGGGACAGACTAATGAAAAACTGTTTTTT.

The table lists this clonotype with many counts. The gene calls are TRBV3-1 and TRBJ2-3, with D hard to call. The CDR3 is made up of 14 amino acids. Trimming took off 0 bases at V and 11 bases at J, with 15 bases between the two ends. CDR1 is LGHDT, CDR2 YNNKEL, per germline (reference sequence). The CDR3 DNA sequence: TGTGCCAGCAGCCAAGACCTCCGCGTATTAGGGCAGTATTTT. As protein: CASSQDLRVLGQYF.

This clonotype was found many times. The rearrangement uses TRBV5-1 and TRBJ1-2, with TRBD1 as a possible D gene (5 bases). V lost 0 bases, J lost 8 bases, and 11 bases lay in between. The CDR3 covers 13 residues. The germline CDR1 and CDR2 sequences are SGHRS and YFSETQ. The CDR3 DNA reads TGCGCCAGCAGCTTGGGAGAGGGGCGCGGCTACACCTTC. Protein sequence: CASSLGEGRGYTF.

This clonotype was picked up many times. Mismatch with germline at one junction end may stem from a read error. This sequence joins TRBV5-4 and TRBJ1-2; unclear D gene. The CDR3 covers 12 residues. Germline V gene lookup returns CDR1 SGHNT and CDR2 YYREEE (reference sequence). The CDR3 loop is CASSSIRTTITF. For the CDR3, the DNA is TGTGCCAGCAGCTCCATCCGGACCACAATCACGTTC.

This clonotype was picked up many times. V usage is TRBV6-6 and J usage is TRBJ2-7, with 10 bases identical to TRBD2. Germline V gene data show CDR1 as MNHNY and CDR2 as SVGAGI (reference sequence). V lost 5 bases to trimming and J lost 2 bases; unmatched junction nucleotides: 6. CDR3 size: 15 residues. The CDR3 DNA reads as TGTGCCAGCAGTCGTGGGGGGACTAGCGCCTACGAGCAGTACTTC. It encodes CASSRGGTSAYEQYF.

This clonotype was found a few times. The junction differs from germline at one of its ends, possibly a read error. The chain carries TRBV3-1 and TRBJ1-5; D gene uncertain. This CDR3 spans 14 amino acids. CDR1 and CDR2 from the germline V gene are LGHDT and YNNKEL (reference sequence). CDR3 bases: TGTGCCAGCAGCCAAAGGGCGGGATTCCAGCCCCAGAATTTT. Translating gives CASSQRAGFQPQNF.

This clonotype has ten or more counts. This chain uses TRBV29-1 with TRBJ2-5; 7 nucleotides align to TRBD1. Trimming at V came to 4 bases and at J to 5 bases, leaving 7 bases not matched to a gene. This CDR3 is 13 amino acids long. The germline V gene encodes CDR1 SQVTM and CDR2 ANQGSEA. CDR3 DNA sequence: TGCAGCGTTGCCCGACAGGGCGGGGAGACCCAGTACTTC. This sequence encodes CSVARQGGETQYF.

Many counts were recorded for this clonotype. A junction boundary mismatches the germline segment, possibly from a read error. The chain employs TRBV20-1 and TRBJ1-5; D may be TRBD1 (5 bases). Germline CDR1 reads DFQATT; CDR2 reads SNEGSKA (reference sequence). CDR3 length: 13 residues. The CDR3 region is CSAREDNNQPQNF. The CDR3 coding sequence is TGCAGTGCTAGAGAGGACAACAATCAGCCCCAGAATTTT.

This clonotype was detected ten times or more. This rearrangement joins TRBV5-1 to TRBJ2-1, with D unclear. This CDR3 is built from 13 residues. Per the germline V gene, CDR1 is SGHRS and CDR2 is YFSETQ. V gave up 1 base and J gave up 12 bases, with 14 bases separating them. CDR3 sequence (DNA): TGCGCCAGCAGCTTGAGTCCTGGCACGGGGCAGTTCTTC. It encodes CASSLSPGTGQFF.

There are many counts of this clonotype. The rearrangement links TRBV20-1 to TRBJ2-5; either TRBD1 or TRBD2 may fit D (5 bases each). The V gene's germline CDR1 is DFQATT and CDR2 SNEGSKA (reference sequence). CDR3 length: 15 amino acids. Trimming removed 3 bases at V and 2 bases at J, with 16 bases between. The CDR3 DNA reads TGCAGTGCTAGCTTCTTTCCGGGGCCGCAAGAGACCCAGTACTTC. Amino acids: CSASFFPGPQETQYF.

This clonotype has at least ten counts. The genes are TRBV4-1 and TRBJ1-1, with D unresolved. Trimming cost V 1 base and J 1 base, with 22 bases left between them. The germline V gene encodes CDR1 MGHRA and CDR2 YSYEKL. There are 19 residues in the CDR3. The CDR3 spells CASSQVKVFGSPGNTEAFF. The CDR3 bases are TGCGCCAGCAGCCAAGTAAAGGTGTTTGGCTCGCCGGGGAACACTGAAGCTTTCTTT.

The rearrangement joins TRBV7-6 to TRBJ2-2, with D unresolved. The germline V gene encodes CDR1 SGHVS and CDR2 FNYEAQ. This CDR3 comprises 13 residues. V shed 5 bases and J shed 6 bases, with 10 bases lying between them. The CDR3, as DNA: TGTGCCAGCAGCCTCGACCGAGCCGGGGAGCTGTTTTTT. This sequence encodes CASSLDRAGELFF.

This chain links TRBV5-1 with TRBJ2-3, with 9 bases lining up with TRBD2. Per the germline V gene, CDR1 is SGHRS and CDR2 is YFSETQ. The V segment lost 2 bases and the J segment 6 bases; nucleotides outside the gene matches: 7. This CDR3 comprises 15 residues. CDR3 residues: CASSLGSGSADTQYF. The CDR3 coding sequence is TGCGCCAGCAGCTTAGGTAGCGGGAGCGCGGATACGCAGTATTTT.

This clonotype appeared many times. The chain recombines TRBV29-1 with TRBJ2-1; 11 bases agree with TRBD1. The germline gives CDR1 SQVTM, CDR2 ANQGSEA. The length of the CDR3 is 13 residues. The junction had 3 bases not matched to a gene; V was cut back by 3 bases and J by 8 bases. The CDR3 bases are TGCAGCGTTGAGGACAGGGGGCTCGATGAGCAGTTCTTC. It yields the protein CSVEDRGLDEQFF.

This clonotype showed up many times. The V gene is TRBV20-1, the J gene TRBJ1-4, with D tentatively TRBD1 (5 bases). V gave up 1 base and J gave up 10 bases, with 10 bases separating them. CDR3 length: 12 residues. Looked up from germline, CDR1 is DFQATT and CDR2 is SNEGSKA (reference sequence). This CDR3 reads CSARAEGRKLFF. As DNA, the CDR3 is TGCAGTGCTAGAGCGGAGGGGAGAAAACTGTTTTTT.